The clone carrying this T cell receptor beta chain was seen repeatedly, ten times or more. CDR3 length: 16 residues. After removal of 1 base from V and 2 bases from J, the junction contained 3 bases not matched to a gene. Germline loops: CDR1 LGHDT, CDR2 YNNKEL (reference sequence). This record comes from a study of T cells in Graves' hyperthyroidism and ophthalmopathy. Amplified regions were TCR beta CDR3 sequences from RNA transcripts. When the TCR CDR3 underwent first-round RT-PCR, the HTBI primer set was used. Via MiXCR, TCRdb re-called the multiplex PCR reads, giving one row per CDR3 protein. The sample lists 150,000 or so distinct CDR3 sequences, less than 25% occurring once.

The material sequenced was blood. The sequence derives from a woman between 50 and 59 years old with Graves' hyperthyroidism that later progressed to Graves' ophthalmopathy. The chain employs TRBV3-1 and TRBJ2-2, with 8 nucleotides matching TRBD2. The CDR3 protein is CASSQGLALNTGELFF. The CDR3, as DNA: TGTGCCAGCAGCCAAGGACTAGCGCTAAACACCGGGGAGCTGTTTTTT.